This TCR beta chain was sequenced in a study of blood T cell repertoires in COVID-19. The CDR3 is made up of 14 amino acids. The germline CDR1 and CDR2 sequences are LNHDA and SQIVND (reference sequence). The V gene end was trimmed by 5 bases and the J gene end by 1 base; junction bases not matched to a gene: 2. As handled by the study authors: Amplification with reference gene primers provided the estimates of nucleated cell counts. Repertoires were generated with immunoSEQ multiplex PCR, while TCRdb's copy carries only in-frame clones and drops some. V and J calls and clone size come straight from that table; D and trimming were deduced from the DNA. There are about 39,000 clones in the sample; about 82% occur only once, and 9% to 10% lies in the top ten.

The sequencing sample was made of peripheral blood. This receptor was obtained from a man aged 55 to 70 in a cohort sampled during active COVID-19. This sequence joins TRBV19 and TRBJ2-1; 7 bases agree with TRBD1. In DNA, the CDR3 is TGTGCCAGTAGTGTGACAGGGTCCTACAATGAGCAGTTCTTC. This codes for CASSVTGSYNEQFF.